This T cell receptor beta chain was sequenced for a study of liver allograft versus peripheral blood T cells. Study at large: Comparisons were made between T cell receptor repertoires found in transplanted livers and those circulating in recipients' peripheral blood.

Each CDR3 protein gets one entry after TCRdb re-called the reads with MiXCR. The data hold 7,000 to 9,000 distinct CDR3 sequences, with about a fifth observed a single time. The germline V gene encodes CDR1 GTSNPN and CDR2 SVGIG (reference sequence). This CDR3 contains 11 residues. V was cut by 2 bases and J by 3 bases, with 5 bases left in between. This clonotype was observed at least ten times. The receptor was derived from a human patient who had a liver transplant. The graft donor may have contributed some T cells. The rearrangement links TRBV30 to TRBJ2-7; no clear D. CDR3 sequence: CAWSRRYEQYF. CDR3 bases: TGTGCCTGGAGTAGGCGCTACGAGCAGTACTTC. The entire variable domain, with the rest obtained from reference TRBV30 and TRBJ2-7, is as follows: SQTIHQWPATLVQPVGSPLSLECTVEGTSNPNLYWYRQAAGRGLQLLFYSVGIGQISSEVPQNLSASRPQDRQFILSSKKLLLSDSGFYLCAWSRRYEQYFGPGTRLTVT.